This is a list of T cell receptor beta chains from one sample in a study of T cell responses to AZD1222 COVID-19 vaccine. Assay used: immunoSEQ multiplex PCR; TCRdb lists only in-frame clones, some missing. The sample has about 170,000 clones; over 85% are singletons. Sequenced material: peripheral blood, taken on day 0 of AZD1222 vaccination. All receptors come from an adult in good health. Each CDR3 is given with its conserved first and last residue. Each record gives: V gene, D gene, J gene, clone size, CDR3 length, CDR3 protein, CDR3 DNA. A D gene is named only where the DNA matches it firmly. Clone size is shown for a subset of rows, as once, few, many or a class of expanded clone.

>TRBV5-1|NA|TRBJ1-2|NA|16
CASSLVPGLTNYGYTF
TGCGCCAGCAGCTTGGTTCCGGGGTTAACTAACTATGGCTACACCTTC
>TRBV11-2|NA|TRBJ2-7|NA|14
CASSLTTGSYEQYF
TGTGCCAGCAGCTTAACGACGGGCTCCTACGAGCAGTACTTC
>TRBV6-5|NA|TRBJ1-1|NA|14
CASRYGQMNTEAFF
TGTGCCAGCAGGTACGGACAGATGAACACTGAAGCTTTCTTT
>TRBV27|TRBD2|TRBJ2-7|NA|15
CASSFGLAGVNEQYF
TGTGCCAGCAGTTTCGGACTAGCGGGAGTCAACGAGCAGTACTTC
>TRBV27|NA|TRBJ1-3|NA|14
CASSDRLSGNTIYF
TGTGCCAGCAGCGACAGGCTCTCTGGAAACACCATATATTTT
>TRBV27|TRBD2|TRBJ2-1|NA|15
CASSGGTSVYNEQFF
TGTGCCAGCAGTGGGGGAACTAGCGTCTACAATGAGCAGTTCTTC
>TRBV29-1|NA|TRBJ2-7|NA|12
CSARLQSGEQYF
TGCAGCGCCCGGCTCCAGTCGGGCGAGCAGTACTTC
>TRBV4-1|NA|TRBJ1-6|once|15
CASSQDGARSSPLHF
TGCGCCAGCAGCCAAGATGGGGCGCGAAGTTCACCCCTCCACTTT
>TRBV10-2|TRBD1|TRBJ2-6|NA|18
CASSDRTGQLSGANVLTF
TGCGCCAGCAGTGATCGGACAGGGCAACTCTCTGGGGCCAACGTCCTGACTTTC
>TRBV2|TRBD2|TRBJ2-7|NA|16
CASSEGTSGSFYEQYF
TGTGCCAGCAGTGAAGGGACTAGCGGGAGTTTCTACGAGCAGTACTTC
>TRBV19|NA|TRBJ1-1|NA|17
CASRPSRGWGLNTEAFF
TGTGCCAGTAGACCCTCCAGGGGTTGGGGCCTGAACACTGAAGCTTTCTTT
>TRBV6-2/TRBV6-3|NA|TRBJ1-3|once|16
CASSYSTLVSGNTIYF
TGTGCCAGCAGTTACTCGACTCTTGTCTCTGGAAACACCATATATTTT
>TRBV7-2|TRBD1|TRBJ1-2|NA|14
CASSLSGDSYGYTF
TGTGCCAGCAGCCTTTCTGGGGACAGCTATGGCTACACCTTC
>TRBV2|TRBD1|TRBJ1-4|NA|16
CASSGDRQGANEKLFF
TGTGCCAGCAGTGGGGATCGACAGGGGGCTAATGAAAAACTGTTTTTT
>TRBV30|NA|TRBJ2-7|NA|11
CAWVRGYEQYF
TGTGCCTGGGTCAGGGGCTACGAGCAGTACTTC
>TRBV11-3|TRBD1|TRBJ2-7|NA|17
CASSLEFGQGARYEQYF
TGTGCCAGCAGCTTAGAATTTGGACAGGGGGCGCGGTACGAGCAGTACTTC
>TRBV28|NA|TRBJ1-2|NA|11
CATIENYGYTF
TGTGCCACCATAGAAAACTATGGCTACACCTTC
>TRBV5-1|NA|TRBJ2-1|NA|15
CASSSAGFSYNEQFF
TGCGCCAGCAGCTCGGCGGGGTTCTCCTACAATGAGCAGTTCTTC
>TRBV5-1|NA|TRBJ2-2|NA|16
CASHWWGTGNTGELFF
TGCGCCAGCCATTGGTGGGGGACGGGAAACACCGGGGAGCTGTTTTTT
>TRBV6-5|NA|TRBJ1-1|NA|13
CASSSRGGSEAFF
TGTGCCAGCAGTTCGCGGGGGGGGAGTGAAGCTTTCTTT
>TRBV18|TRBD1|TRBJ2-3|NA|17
CASSPGQGGRSTDTQYF
TGTGCCAGCTCACCGGGACAGGGGGGACGAAGCACAGATACGCAGTATTTT
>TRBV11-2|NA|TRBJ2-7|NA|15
CASSLVQVATGEQYF
TGTGCCAGCAGCTTAGTGCAGGTCGCAACTGGGGAGCAGTACTTC
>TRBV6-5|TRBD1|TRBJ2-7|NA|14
CASRDGQGAYEQYF
TGTGCCAGCAGGGACGGACAGGGGGCGTACGAGCAGTACTTC
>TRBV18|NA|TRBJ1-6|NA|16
CASSPWDRSINSPLHF
TGTGCCAGCTCACCCTGGGACCGCTCGATAAATTCACCCCTCCACTTT
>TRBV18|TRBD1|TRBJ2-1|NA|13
CASSPGTVGEQFF
TGTGCCAGCTCTCCCGGGACAGTGGGTGAGCAGTTCTTC
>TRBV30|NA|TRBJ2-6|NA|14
CAWTRGSGANVLTF
TGTGCCTGGACTCGTGGATCTGGGGCCAACGTCCTGACTTTC
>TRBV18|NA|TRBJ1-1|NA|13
CASSPPPKTEAFF
TGTGCCAGCTCACCACCTCCTAAAACTGAAGCTTTCTTT
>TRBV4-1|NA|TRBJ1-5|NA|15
CASSQQRDSNQPQHF
TGCGCCAGCAGCCAGCAAAGAGATAGCAATCAGCCCCAGCATTTT
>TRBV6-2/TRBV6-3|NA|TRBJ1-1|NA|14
CASSSGAGGTEAFF
TGTGCCAGCAGTTCAGGGGCTGGTGGCACTGAAGCTTTCTTT
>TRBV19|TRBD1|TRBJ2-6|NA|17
CASSIVTGFSGANVLTF
TGTGCCAGTAGTATCGTGACAGGGTTTTCCGGGGCCAACGTCCTGACTTTC
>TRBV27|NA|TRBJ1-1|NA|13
CASSTDANTEAFF
TGTGCCAGCAGCACCGACGCGAACACTGAAGCTTTCTTT
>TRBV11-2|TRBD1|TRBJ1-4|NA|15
CASSSTGKRSEKLFF
TGTGCCAGCAGCTCGACAGGGAAAAGGAGTGAAAAACTGTTTTTT
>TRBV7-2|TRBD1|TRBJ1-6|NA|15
CASSPRTGHNSPLHF
TGTGCCAGCAGCCCCAGGACAGGGCATAATTCACCCCTCCACTTT
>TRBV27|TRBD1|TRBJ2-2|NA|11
CASRTGRELFF
TGTGCCAGCAGGACAGGGCGGGAGCTGTTTTTT
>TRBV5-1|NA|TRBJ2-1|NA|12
CASSLAGSEQFF
TGCGCCAGCAGCTTGGCCGGGAGTGAGCAGTTCTTC
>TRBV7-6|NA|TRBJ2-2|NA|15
CASSLRLVDTGELFF
TGTGCCAGCAGCTTAAGACTAGTAGACACCGGGGAGCTGTTTTTT
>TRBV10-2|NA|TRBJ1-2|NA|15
CASSESRQGAGGYTF
TGCGCCAGCAGTGAGTCTAGGCAGGGCGCCGGTGGCTACACCTTC
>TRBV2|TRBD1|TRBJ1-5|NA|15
CASRRQGASNQPQHF
TGTGCCAGCAGACGACAGGGGGCGAGCAATCAGCCCCAGCATTTT
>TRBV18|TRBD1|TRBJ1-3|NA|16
CASSPLDRTSGNTIYF
TGTGCCAGCTCACCTTTGGACAGGACGAGTGGAAACACCATATATTTT
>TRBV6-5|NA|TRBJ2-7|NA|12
CASKKGQGGQYF
TGTGCCAGCAAAAAGGGCCAGGGCGGGCAGTACTTC
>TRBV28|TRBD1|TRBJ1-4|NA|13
CASSRDRNEKLFF
TGTGCCAGCAGCCGGGACAGGAATGAAAAACTGTTTTTT